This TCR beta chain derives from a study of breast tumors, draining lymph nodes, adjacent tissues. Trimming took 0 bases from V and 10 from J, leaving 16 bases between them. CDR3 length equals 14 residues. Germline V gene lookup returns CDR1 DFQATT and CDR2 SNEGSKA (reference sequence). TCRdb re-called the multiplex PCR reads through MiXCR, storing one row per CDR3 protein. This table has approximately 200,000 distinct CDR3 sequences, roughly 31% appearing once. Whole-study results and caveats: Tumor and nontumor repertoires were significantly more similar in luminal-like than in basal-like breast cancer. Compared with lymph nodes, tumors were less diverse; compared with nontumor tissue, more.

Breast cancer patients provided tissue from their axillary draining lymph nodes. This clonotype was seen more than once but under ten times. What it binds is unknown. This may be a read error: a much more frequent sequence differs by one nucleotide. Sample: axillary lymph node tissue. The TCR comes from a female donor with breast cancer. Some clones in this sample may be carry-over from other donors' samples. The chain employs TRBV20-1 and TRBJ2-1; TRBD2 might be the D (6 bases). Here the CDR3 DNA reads TGCAGTGCTAGAGATCTAAGGCGGGGATCCGAGCAGTTCTTC. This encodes CSARDLRRGSEQFF.